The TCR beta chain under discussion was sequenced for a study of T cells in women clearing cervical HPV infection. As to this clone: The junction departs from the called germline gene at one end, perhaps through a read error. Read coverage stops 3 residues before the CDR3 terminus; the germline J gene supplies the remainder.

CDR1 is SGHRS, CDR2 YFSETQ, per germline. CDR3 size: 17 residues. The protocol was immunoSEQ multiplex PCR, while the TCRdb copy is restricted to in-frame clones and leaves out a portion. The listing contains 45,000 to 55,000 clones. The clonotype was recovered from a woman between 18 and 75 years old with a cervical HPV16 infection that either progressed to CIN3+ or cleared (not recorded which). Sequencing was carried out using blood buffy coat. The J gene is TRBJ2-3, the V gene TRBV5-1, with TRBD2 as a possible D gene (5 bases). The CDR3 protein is CASSLAVDYLRTDTQYF. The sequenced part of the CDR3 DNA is TGCGCCAGCAGTTTGGCGGTCGACTACCTTCGCACAGATACG.